Listed here are 24 T cell receptor beta chains from one sample, sequenced in a study of cytomegalovirus exposure and HLA in healthy donors. TCRdb keeps only in-frame clones here, not all; method: immunoSEQ multiplex PCR. The sample shows more than 120,000 clones, approximately 88% of them seen only once. The sequenced sample consisted of PBMCs. The receptors come from a man aged 18-30 years in good health and CMV-seropositive.

The rearrangement uses TRBV5-4 and TRBJ1-5, with D possibly being TRBD1 (5 bases). Per the germline V gene, CDR1 is SGHNT and CDR2 is YYREEE (reference sequence). CDR3 length: 14 amino acids. The V end was cut by 0 bases, the J end by 4 bases, with 8 bases between. CDR3 coding DNA: TGTGCCAGCAGCTTGGGACAGTCTAATCAGCCCCAGCATTTT. Residues: CASSLGQSNQPQHF.

The chain couples TRBV7-2 to TRBJ2-7, with D maybe TRBD2 (5 bases). The CDR3 covers 13 residues. In germline, CDR1 is SGHTA, CDR2 FQGNSA. Trimming removed 4 bases at V and 2 bases at J, with 9 bases between. CDR3 nucleotides: TGTGCCAGCAGCTCGCGGACTGCCTACGAGCAGTACTTC. Translated, it gives CASSSRTAYEQYF.

The V call is TRBV11-1, the J call TRBJ1-2; 8 bases map to TRBD1. V lost 5 bases, J lost 3 bases, and 11 bases stayed unmatched. This CDR3 contains 16 residues. Germline V CDR1 and CDR2: SGHAT, FQDESV (reference sequence). The CDR3 loop reads CASSPITTGDDYGYTF. The CDR3 nucleotides read TGTGCCAGCAGCCCGATTACGACAGGGGATGACTATGGCTACACCTTC.

The V call is TRBV19, the J call TRBJ1-3; D ambiguous. This CDR3 is built from 14 residues. Germline-derived CDR1 and CDR2 are LNHDA and SQIVND (reference sequence). The V end lost 7 bases, the J end lost 5 bases, and 15 bases lay between the germline ends. The CDR3 reads CASKWSEVRNTIYF. The CDR3 DNA follows: TGTGCCAGTAAGTGGTCGGAGGTGCGAAACACCATATATTTT.

The chain recombines TRBV28 with TRBJ2-7, with D unclear. The CDR3 sequence is 12 residues long. V lost 5 bases, J lost 1 base, and 6 bases lay in between. Per the germline V gene, CDR1 is MDHEN and CDR2 is SYDVKM. CDR3: CASSLTSYEQYF. CDR3 coding DNA: TGTGCCAGCAGTCTTACTTCCTACGAGCAGTACTTC.

This chain connects TRBV11-2 to TRBJ2-3; maybe TRBD1 (5 bases). Germline values: CDR1 SGHAT, CDR2 FQNNGV. This CDR3 spans 16 amino acids. Trimming left V 0 bases short and J 5 bases short, with 15 bases between. CDR3 nucleotides: TGTGCCAGCAGCTTAGACCAGGGTATCCAGAAAGATACGCAGTATTTT. Translated, it gives CASSLDQGIQKDTQYF.

The rearrangement links TRBV7-3 to TRBJ2-7; D ambiguous. The CDR3 length is 15 residues. The V gene's germline CDR1 is SGHTA and CDR2 FQGTGA. Trimming pared 2 bases from V and 2 bases from J, leaving 13 bases between. Here the CDR3 DNA reads TGTGCCAGCAGCTTAGAGGCAGCTCTACCCTACGAGCAGTACTTC. This sequence encodes CASSLEAALPYEQYF.

This chain connects TRBV6-1 to TRBJ1-1; a weak D match, TRBD1 (6 bases). Germline-derived CDR1 and CDR2 are MNHNS and SASEGT. Trimming took 1 base from V and 5 from J, leaving 17 bases between them. This CDR3 contains 16 residues. The DNA for the CDR3 is TGTGCCAGCAGTGAAGGGACCTACAGGGTCAATACTGAAGCTTTCTTT. Protein sequence: CASSEGTYRVNTEAFF.

This chain connects TRBV30 to TRBJ1-3, with 7 bases lining up with TRBD1. The CDR3 runs 16 residues. Germline CDR1 GTSNPN, CDR2 SVGIG (reference sequence). V shed 4 bases, J shed 3 bases, and the junction held 12 bases outside the gene matches. CDR3 sequence reads: CAWTVEGAPHGNTIYF. The CDR3 coding sequence is TGTGCCTGGACCGTAGAGGGGGCTCCACATGGAAACACCATATATTTT.

This sequence joins TRBV6-6 and TRBJ2-5; 7 bases are shared with TRBD1. Germline V lookup: CDR1 MNHNY, CDR2 SVGAGI (reference sequence). Trimming took 5 bases from V and 5 from J; bases not matched to a gene: 14. The CDR3 totals 16 residues. The CDR3 loop reads CASSGRQGMGGETQYF. Here the CDR3 DNA reads TGTGCCAGCAGTGGGCGACAGGGAATGGGCGGTGAGACCCAGTACTTC.

This chain uses TRBV27 with TRBJ2-7; TRBD1 might be the D (5 bases). The CDR3 loop spans 13 amino acids. The V end lost 0 bases, the J end lost 3 bases, and 6 bases lay between the germline ends. Germline V CDR1 and CDR2: MNHEY, SMNVEV (reference sequence). This CDR3 reads CASSLSGDYEQYF. CDR3 bases: TGTGCCAGCAGTTTATCAGGGGACTACGAGCAGTACTTC.

The chain carries TRBV11-2 and TRBJ1-1; the match to TRBD1 covers 9 bases. This CDR3 region has 14 residues. The V and J ends lost 4 bases and 5 bases, in that order; junction bases with no gene match: 5. Germline assignment: CDR1 SGHAT and CDR2 FQNNGV. This chain's CDR3 is CASSSWTGDTEAFF. CDR3 in DNA: TGTGCCAGCAGCTCTTGGACAGGGGATACTGAAGCTTTCTTT. Supplemented by reference TRBV11-2 and TRBJ1-1, the full variable domain reads EAGVAQSPRYKIIEKRQSVAFWCNPISGHATLYWYQQILGQGPKLLIQFQNNGVVDDSQLPKDRFSAERLKGVDSTLKIQPAKLEDSAVYLCASSSWTGDTEAFFGQGTRLTVV.

The V gene is TRBV7-2, the J gene TRBJ2-5; D may be TRBD2 (8 bases). Germline V gives CDR1 SGHTA, CDR2 FQGNSA. The CDR3 covers 15 residues. The V end lost 7 bases, the J end lost 3 bases, and 18 bases lay between the germline ends. The CDR3 DNA reads TGTGCCAGCACCCTCACGGGGGGGACAGAAGAGACCCAGTACTTC. Protein sequence: CASTLTGGTEETQYF.

This clone was detected once. The chain combines TRBV5-4 with TRBJ1-1; D is perhaps TRBD1 (5 bases). This CDR3 has 16 amino acids. Per germline, CDR1 SGHNT and CDR2 YYREEE (reference sequence). V was shortened by 4 bases and J by 3 bases, with 19 bases between the two germline ends. CDR3 nucleotide sequence: TGTGCCAGCAGCCTACGACAGATTGGTCGGGACACTGAAGCTTTCTTT. Its translation is CASSLRQIGRDTEAFF.

This chain connects TRBV10-3 to TRBJ2-7; TRBD2 is a possible D gene (5 bases). Trimming left V 3 bases short and J 1 base short, with 10 bases between. Germline CDR1 reads ENHRY; CDR2 reads SYGVKD. The CDR3 length is 14 residues. Here the CDR3 DNA reads TGTGCCATCAGTGAATCGGGCGGGTCCTACGAGCAGTACTTC. Amino acids: CAISESGGSYEQYF.

This chain connects TRBV28 to TRBJ1-1; D gene uncertain. This CDR3 contains 13 residues. The V gene's germline CDR1 is MDHEN and CDR2 SYDVKM. V lost 4 bases, J lost 4 bases, and 10 bases lay in between. The CDR3 loop reads CASSSPESTEAFF. The CDR3, as DNA: TGTGCCAGCAGTTCCCCAGAAAGCACTGAAGCTTTCTTT.

The chain joins TRBV7-9 to TRBJ2-3; 11 bases agree with TRBD2. Germline V gives CDR1 SEHNR, CDR2 FQNEAQ (reference sequence). The CDR3 sequence is 16 residues long. V lost 2 bases to trimming and J lost 4 bases; unmatched junction nucleotides: 5. The CDR3 coding sequence is TGTGCCAGCAGCTTAAGGTTACTAGCGGGAGCAGATACGCAGTATTTT. Encoded protein: CASSLRLLAGADTQYF.

The CDR3 nucleotides are TGTGCCAGCAGCCTTGGGACAGCCAGCAATCAGCCCCAGCATTTT. It specifies CASSLGTASNQPQHF. V is TRBV4-2 and J is TRBJ1-5; 7 positions match TRBD1. V lost 4 bases to trimming and J lost 1 base; unmatched junction nucleotides: 4. Germline values: CDR1 LGHNA, CDR2 YNFKEQ. CDR3 length equals 15 residues.

J is TRBJ1-1 and V is TRBV30, with D possibly being TRBD1 (5 bases). Trimming stripped 5 bases from V and 0 bases from J, with 19 bases between. The CDR3 extends over 16 amino acids. The germline gives CDR1 GTSNPN, CDR2 SVGIG (reference sequence). CDR3 coding DNA: TGTGCCTGGTCCCAAGGGGCAGGCTACATGAACACTGAAGCTTTCTTT. Protein sequence: CAWSQGAGYMNTEAFF.

The CDR3 spells CASSEEVGAPDQPQHF. The CDR3 coding sequence is TGTGCCAGCAGTGAAGAAGTAGGGGCTCCCGATCAGCCCCAGCATTTT. This chain connects TRBV6-1 to TRBJ1-5; weak D call: TRBD1 (5 bases). V gave up 1 base and J gave up 5 bases, with 15 bases separating them. CDR3 size: 16 residues. CDR1 and CDR2 (germline): MNHNS, SASEGT.

This clone has a handful of counts. This sequence joins TRBV6-6 and TRBJ1-5; 8 positions agree with TRBD1. CDR3 length: 14 residues. Trimming took 1 base from V and 6 from J; bases not matched to a gene: 2. Germline V gene lookup returns CDR1 MNHNY and CDR2 SVGAGI (reference sequence). As DNA, the CDR3 is TGTGCCAGCAGTTACTTGGGACAGGCTCAGCCCCAGCATTTT. It translates to CASSYLGQAQPQHF.

This clone was recorded only once. V and J are TRBV11-3 and TRBJ2-2; tentatively, D is TRBD2 (5 bases). V gave up 5 bases and J gave up 1 base, with 11 bases separating them. The CDR3 loop spans 15 amino acids. Germline V gene lookup returns CDR1 SGHNT and CDR2 YENEEA. CDR3 nucleotides: TGTGCCAGCAGCACCGGACGGGGGAACACCGGGGAGCTGTTTTTT. Amino acids: CASSTGRGNTGELFF.

The chain has TRBV19 and TRBJ1-5, with a weak D call TRBD1 (6 bases). V gave up 5 bases and J gave up 5 bases, with 16 bases separating them. Germline CDR1 is LNHDA and CDR2 is SQIVND (reference sequence). The CDR3 length is 15 residues. CDR3 nucleotide sequence: TGTGCCAGTAGTCTCTCAGGGGTCTCCGATCAGCCCCAGCATTTT. It encodes CASSLSGVSDQPQHF.

The genes are TRBV13 and TRBJ1-2, with D perhaps matching TRBD1 (5 bases). The germline V gene encodes CDR1 PRHDT and CDR2 FYEKMQ (reference sequence). The CDR3 extends over 15 amino acids. Between the trimmed V and J ends, which lost 7 bases and 4 bases, there was a span of 19 bases. In DNA, the CDR3 is TGTGCCAGCACCCTCGGGGGAGGTTCTAGCTATGGCTACACCTTC. Its translation: CASTLGGGSSYGYTF.